These 30 T cell receptor beta chains share one sample of origin, sequenced in a study of CD8+ T cells in alopecia areata. Sequencing relied on a cDNA template that was reverse transcribed from extracted RNA. The table came from immunoSEQ multiplex PCR; TCRdb's copy has only in-frame clones and leaves some out. The repertoire has about 180,000 clones, about 63% of them found once; the top ten carry roughly 14%. Source: CD4+ T cells sorted from blood, taken at week 0. These receptors originate from a human donor with alopecia areata.

The sample holds a few counts of this clone. V and J are TRBV29-1 and TRBJ2-2; D unresolved. This CDR3 comprises 10 residues. Germline-derived CDR1 and CDR2 are SQVTM and ANQGSEA. V dropped 3 bases and J dropped 8 bases, with 4 bases sitting between them. CDR3 residues: CSVEKGELFF. The DNA for the CDR3 is TGCAGCGTTGAGAAGGGGGAGCTGTTTTTT.

The chain uses TRBV5-6 and TRBJ1-2; TRBD1 agrees at 7 bases. V lost 4 bases, J lost 4 bases, and 10 bases stayed unmatched. CDR1 is SGHDT and CDR2 is YYEEEE in the germline V gene. The CDR3 consists of 15 residues. DNA for the CDR3: TGTGCCAGCAGCGGCCACTCCGGGACAGTCTATGGCTACACCTTC. Translating it yields CASSGHSGTVYGYTF.

The rearrangement uses TRBV7-9 and TRBJ2-7; D ambiguous. The length of the CDR3 is 15 residues. Germline V gives CDR1 SEHNR, CDR2 FQNEAQ (reference sequence). The germline V and J ends were trimmed by 0 bases and 3 bases, with 12 bases remaining between them. The CDR3 is CASSLASRGGYEQYF. The CDR3 DNA sequence: TGTGCCAGCAGCTTAGCGTCCAGAGGCGGCTACGAGCAGTACTTC.

The genes are TRBV25-1 and TRBJ1-1, with D maybe TRBD1 (5 bases). The V end was cut by 4 bases, the J end by 3 bases, with 9 bases between. Germline-derived CDR1 and CDR2 are MGHDK and SYGVNS. The CDR3 has 13 amino acids. The CDR3 bases are TGTGCCAGCAGTGGGGGGGTGGACACTGAAGCTTTCTTT. Protein: CASSGGVDTEAFF.

V is TRBV30 and J is TRBJ2-2; D gene uncertain. The V gene's germline CDR1 is GTSNPN and CDR2 SVGIG (reference sequence). The CDR3 is 13 residues long. V lost 1 base and J 3 bases, leaving 6 bases between the germline ends. This CDR3 is CAWSGTHTGELFF. For the CDR3, the DNA is TGTGCCTGGAGTGGGACCCACACCGGGGAGCTGTTTTTT.

This clone was seen only a few times. The chain employs TRBV6-5 and TRBJ2-3, with D possibly being TRBD2 (5 bases). Germline CDR1 reads MNHEY; CDR2 reads SVGAGI. This CDR3 has 14 residues. V was cut by 7 bases and J by 1 base, with 12 bases left in between. CDR3 residues: CASTTGGRTDTQYF. CDR3 sequence (DNA): TGTGCCAGCACCACCGGCGGGCGCACAGATACGCAGTATTTT.

DNA of the CDR3: TGCGCCAGCAGCTTGGATGTGGGATTGGAGACCCAGTACTTC. This codes for CASSLDVGLETQYF. This chain links TRBV5-1 with TRBJ2-5; D unclear. V lost 0 bases and J lost 5, with 11 bases in between. Germline V lookup: CDR1 SGHRS, CDR2 YFSETQ. This CDR3 is 14 amino acids long.

The chain recombines TRBV29-1 with TRBJ2-4; maybe TRBD1 (5 bases). Looked up from germline, CDR1 is SQVTM and CDR2 is ANQGSEA. This CDR3 contains 14 residues. V shed 4 bases and J shed 0 bases, with 10 bases lying between them. Here the CDR3 reads CSVATVLAKNIQYF. The CDR3 DNA reads TGCAGCGTTGCGACAGTGCTAGCCAAAAACATTCAGTACTTC.

The rearrangement uses TRBV4-1 and TRBJ1-1; no clear D gene. The germline V gene encodes CDR1 MGHRA and CDR2 YSYEKL. With 1 base removed from V and 0 bases from J, the gap between germline ends came to 9 bases. CDR3 length equals 15 residues. The chain's CDR3 is CASSQGDWVNTEAFF. Written as DNA, the CDR3 is TGCGCCAGCAGCCAAGGGGATTGGGTGAACACTGAAGCTTTCTTT.

J is TRBJ2-6 and V is TRBV4-2; D not resolved. The CDR3 runs 16 residues. V was clipped by 1 base and J by 0 bases, with 7 bases between them. Germline-derived CDR1 and CDR2 are LGHNA and YNFKEQ. The CDR3, as DNA: TGTGCCAGCAGCCAAGTCCCGCACTCTGGGGCCAACGTCCTGACTTTC. Translation: CASSQVPHSGANVLTF.

The rearrangement uses TRBV10-3 and TRBJ1-3; a possible D gene is TRBD1 (6 bases). The CDR3 runs 15 residues. The V gene's germline CDR1 is ENHRY and CDR2 SYGVKD. V was clipped by 4 bases and J by 0 bases, with 10 bases between them. The CDR3 DNA sequence: TGTGCCATCAGTGGGACAGTGAGCTCTGGAAACACCATATATTTT. Its translation is CAISGTVSSGNTIYF.

This rearrangement joins TRBV30 to TRBJ1-2; 9 bases line up with TRBD1. The length of the CDR3 is 15 residues. V gave up 1 base and J gave up 4 bases; unmatched junction bases: 7. CDR1 and CDR2 from the germline V gene are GTSNPN and SVGIG (reference sequence). CDR3 sequence: CAWSEDRGQGYGYTF. CDR3 bases: TGTGCCTGGAGTGAGGACAGGGGACAGGGCTATGGCTACACCTTC.

The chain uses TRBV5-1 and TRBJ1-1; D is ambiguous. The germline gives CDR1 SGHRS, CDR2 YFSETQ. V was cut by 4 bases and J by 2 bases, with 15 bases left in between. The CDR3 consists of 15 residues. The CDR3 loop is CASSPVPVPNTEAFF. Written as DNA, the CDR3 is TGCGCCAGCAGCCCGGTCCCGGTGCCAAACACTGAAGCTTTCTTT.

The chain uses TRBV30 and TRBJ2-5; 11 bases fit TRBD2. The CDR3 runs to 12 residues. Germline values: CDR1 GTSNPN, CDR2 SVGIG (reference sequence). With V trimmed by 8 bases and J by 5 bases, 4 bases remained unmatched. CDR3 loop: CAVAGGMETQYF. The CDR3 DNA sequence: TGTGCCGTAGCGGGGGGGATGGAGACCCAGTACTTC.

The CDR3 DNA follows: TGCAGCGTTGCGTCGGGCATCGGCTATGGCTACACCTTC. It specifies CSVASGIGYGYTF. V gene TRBV29-1 combines with J gene TRBJ1-2; D uncertain. The length of the CDR3 is 13 residues. Germline loops: CDR1 SQVTM, CDR2 ANQGSEA. V lost 4 bases and J lost 4, with 13 bases in between.

The chain uses TRBV29-1 and TRBJ1-1; 10 bases map to TRBD1. Germline V gene lookup returns CDR1 SQVTM and CDR2 ANQGSEA. This CDR3 spans 13 amino acids. The J segment lost 4 bases and the V segment lost 6 bases, leaving 5 bases of the junction unmatched. CDR3 sequence: CSVRTGGSTEAFF. DNA of the CDR3: TGCAGCGTACGGACAGGGGGAAGCACTGAAGCTTTCTTT.

The chain combines TRBV6-5 with TRBJ2-1, with 7 bases lining up with TRBD1. Unmatched junction bases numbered 8, after V lost 8 bases and J lost 1 base. This CDR3 is 15 amino acids long. Germline CDR1 reads MNHEY; CDR2 reads SVGAGI. CDR3 residues: CASADRAKSYNEQFF. The DNA of the CDR3 is TGTGCCAGCGCTGACAGGGCAAAATCCTACAATGAGCAGTTCTTC.

The rearrangement joins TRBV4-3 to TRBJ1-2; TRBD1 might be the D (6 bases). Germline V gene lookup returns CDR1 LGHNA and CDR2 YSLEER. Trimming cost V 1 base and J 4 bases, with 10 bases left between them. This CDR3 comprises 14 residues. The DNA of the CDR3 is TGCGCCAGCAGCCAAGTAACAGGGAGCTATGGCTACACCTTC. Protein: CASSQVTGSYGYTF.

This chain uses TRBV30 with TRBJ1-5; maybe TRBD1 (5 bases). Germline lookup yields CDR1 GTSNPN and CDR2 SVGIG (reference sequence). CDR3 length: 20 amino acids. V was cut by 0 bases and J by 4 bases, with 28 bases left in between. As DNA, the CDR3 is TGTGCCTGGAGTGTACAGGCGGGGGTTTCGGGACCTAACGGGAATCAGCCCCAGCATTTT. Amino acid sequence: CAWSVQAGVSGPNGNQPQHF. Filled out from reference TRBV30 and TRBJ1-5, the complete variable domain reads SQTIHQWPATLVQPVGSPLSLECTVEGTSNPNLYWYRQAAGRGLQLLFYSVGIGQISSEVPQNLSASRPQDRQFILSSKKLLLSDSGFYLCAWSVQAGVSGPNGNQPQHFGDGTRLSIL.

Turning to this clone: At the DNA level, this CDR3 is encoded by other sequences in the same sample as well. The rearrangement links TRBV5-1 to TRBJ2-6; no firm D call. The germline V and J ends were trimmed by 2 bases and 0 bases, with 3 bases remaining between them. The CDR3 is made up of 14 amino acids. Germline V gene data show CDR1 as SGHRS and CDR2 as YFSETQ. CDR3 in amino acids: CASSFDSGANVLTF. CDR3 nucleotide sequence: TGCGCCAGCAGCTTCGACTCTGGGGCCAACGTCCTGACTTTC.

The V and J genes are TRBV29-1 and TRBJ2-3; D is unclear. The CDR3 contains 12 residues. Trimming shortened V by 3 bases and J by 2 bases, and 6 bases separated the two germline ends. Per germline, CDR1 SQVTM and CDR2 ANQGSEA. The CDR3: CSVDPPTDTQYF. DNA for the CDR3: TGCAGCGTTGATCCCCCCACAGATACGCAGTATTTT.

V usage is TRBV9 and J usage is TRBJ2-7; D possibly matches TRBD1 or TRBD2 (5 bases each). CDR3 length: 16 residues. Germline CDR1 SGDLS, CDR2 YYNGEE. V shed 0 bases and J shed 2 bases, with 15 bases lying between them. The CDR3 sequence: CASSVASGAKPYEQYF. The CDR3 DNA sequence: TGTGCCAGCAGCGTAGCATCCGGGGCCAAACCCTACGAGCAGTACTTC.

This clone turned up a few times. The CDR3 DNA is TGCAGCGTTGTTGGGCAGCGGGTAGATACGCAGTATTTT. Translated, it gives CSVVGQRVDTQYF. The chain carries TRBV29-1 and TRBJ2-3, with D perhaps matching TRBD2 (6 bases). The germline gives CDR1 SQVTM, CDR2 ANQGSEA. The V end was cut by 4 bases, the J end by 5 bases, with 13 bases between. The CDR3 covers 13 residues.

This chain links TRBV5-1 with TRBJ2-5; a possible D gene is TRBD2 (6 bases). The V end lost 0 bases, the J end lost 2 bases, and 14 bases lay between the germline ends. The length of the CDR3 is 16 residues. Germline-derived CDR1 and CDR2 are SGHRS and YFSETQ. CDR3 coding DNA: TGCGCCAGCAGCTTGGGGGCGACGGAGGGACAAGAGACCCAGTACTTC. Protein product: CASSLGATEGQETQYF.

This clone has more than one count but fewer than ten. The chain uses TRBV2 and TRBJ1-1; 7 bases are shared with TRBD1. The CDR3 runs 14 residues. The trim removed 6 bases at V and 1 base at J, leaving 5 bases unmatched. Germline V gives CDR1 SNHLY, CDR2 FYNNEI. The CDR3 region is CASRLQGRNTEAFF. CDR3 DNA sequence: TGTGCCAGCAGGCTACAGGGGAGGAACACTGAAGCTTTCTTT. Drawing the rest from reference TRBV2 and TRBJ1-1, the complete variable domain is EPEVTQTPSHQVTQMGQEVILRCVPISNHLYFYWYRQILGQKVEFLVSFYNNEISEKSEIFDDQFSVERPDGSNFTLKIRSTKLEDSAMYFCASRLQGRNTEAFFGQGTRLTVV.

The chain carries TRBV5-4 and TRBJ1-6, with D uncertain. V was pared by 0 bases and J by 6 bases, with 13 bases between. Germline values: CDR1 SGHNT, CDR2 YYREEE (reference sequence). This CDR3 spans 16 amino acids. DNA for the CDR3: TGTGCCAGCAGCTTGGAGGCAGGAGAAGTTAATTCACCCCTCCACTTT. Its translation: CASSLEAGEVNSPLHF.

This clone showed up just a few times. The chain joins TRBV7-3 to TRBJ2-7; 11 bases map to TRBD2. Germline-derived CDR1 and CDR2 are SGHTA and FQGTGA. The ends lost 4 bases at V and 0 bases at J; junction bases unmatched: 17. The CDR3 totals 20 residues. In DNA, the CDR3 is TGTGCCAGCAGCTCCCTTATCGCTAGCGGGGGGCGTAGATACTCCTACGAGCAGTACTTC. It specifies CASSSLIASGGRRYSYEQYF.

In its sample, this clone was seen a few times. V gene TRBV29-1 combines with J gene TRBJ2-2, with 7 positions matching TRBD2. The germline gives CDR1 SQVTM, CDR2 ANQGSEA. V lost 4 bases and J lost 5; bases outside the gene matches: 7. The CDR3 covers 14 residues. The CDR3 coding sequence is TGCAGCGTTGGAAGCGGGAAGGGGACCGGGGAGCTGTTTTTT. Protein: CSVGSGKGTGELFF.

This chain joins TRBV7-2 and TRBJ1-6, with a possible D match to TRBD1 (6 bases). V dropped 4 bases and J dropped 6 bases, with 19 bases sitting between them. CDR3 length: 17 residues. Germline V gene data show CDR1 as SGHTA and CDR2 as FQGNSA. In nucleotides, the CDR3 is TGTGCCAGCAGCTCAGAGTTAATGACAGGTCGTAATTCACCCCTCCACTTT. Protein sequence: CASSSELMTGRNSPLHF. Full variable domain (remainder filled in from reference TRBV7-2 and TRBJ1-6): GAGVSQSPSNKVTEKGKDVELRCDPISGHTALYWYRQSLGQGLEFLIYFQGNSAPDKSGLPSDRFSAERTGGSVSTLTIQRTQQEDSAVYLCASSSELMTGRNSPLHFGNGTRLTVT.

The chain carries TRBV5-1 and TRBJ1-1; tentatively, D is TRBD1 (5 bases). Germline lookup yields CDR1 SGHRS and CDR2 YFSETQ. The CDR3 runs 14 residues. Trimming left V 4 bases short and J 1 base short, with 11 bases between. The CDR3 DNA follows: TGCGCCAGCAGCGCCGGGACGGGGAACACTGAAGCTTTCTTT. It encodes CASSAGTGNTEAFF.